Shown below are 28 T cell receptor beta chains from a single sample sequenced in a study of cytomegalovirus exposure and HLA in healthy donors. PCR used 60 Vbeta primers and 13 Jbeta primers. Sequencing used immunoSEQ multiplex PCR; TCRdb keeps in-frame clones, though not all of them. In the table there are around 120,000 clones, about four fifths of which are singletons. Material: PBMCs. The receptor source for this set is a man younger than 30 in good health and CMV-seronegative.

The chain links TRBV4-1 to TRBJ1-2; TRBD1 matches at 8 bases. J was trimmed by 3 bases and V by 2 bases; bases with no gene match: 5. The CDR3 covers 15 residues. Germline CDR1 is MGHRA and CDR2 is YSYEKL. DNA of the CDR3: TGCGCCAGCAGCCAATCGCCAGGGGGCGACTATGGCTACACCTTC. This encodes CASSQSPGGDYGYTF.

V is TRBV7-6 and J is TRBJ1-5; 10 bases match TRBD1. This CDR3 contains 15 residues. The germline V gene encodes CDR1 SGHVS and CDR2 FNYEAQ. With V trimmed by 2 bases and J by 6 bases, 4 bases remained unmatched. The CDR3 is CASSLRQGAFQPQHF. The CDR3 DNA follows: TGTGCCAGCAGCTTAAGACAGGGGGCCTTTCAGCCCCAGCATTTT.

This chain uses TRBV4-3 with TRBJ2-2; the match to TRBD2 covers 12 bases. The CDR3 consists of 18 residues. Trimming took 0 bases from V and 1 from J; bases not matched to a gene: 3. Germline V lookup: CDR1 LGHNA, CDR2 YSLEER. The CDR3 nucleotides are TGCGCCAGCAGCCAAGATCCGACTAGCGGGGGGAACACCGGGGAGCTGTTTTTT. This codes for CASSQDPTSGGNTGELFF.

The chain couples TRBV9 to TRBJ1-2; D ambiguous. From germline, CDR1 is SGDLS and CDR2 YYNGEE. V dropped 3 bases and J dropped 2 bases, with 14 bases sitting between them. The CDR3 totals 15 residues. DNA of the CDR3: TGTGCCAGCAGCGCTCTTCCCGAGGGAAACTATGGCTACACCTTC. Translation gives CASSALPEGNYGYTF. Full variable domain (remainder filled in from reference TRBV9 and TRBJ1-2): DSGVTQTPKHLITATGQRVTLRCSPRSGDLSVYWYQQSLDQGLQFLIQYYNGEERAKGNILERFSAQQFPDLHSELNLSSLELGDSALYFCASSALPEGNYGYTFGSGTRLTVV.

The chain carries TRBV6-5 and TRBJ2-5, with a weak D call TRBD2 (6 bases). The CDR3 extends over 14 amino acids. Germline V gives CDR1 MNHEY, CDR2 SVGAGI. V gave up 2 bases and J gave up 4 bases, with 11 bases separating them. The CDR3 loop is CASSYGGLGETQYF. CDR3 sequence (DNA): TGTGCCAGCAGTTACGGGGGGTTGGGAGAGACCCAGTACTTC.

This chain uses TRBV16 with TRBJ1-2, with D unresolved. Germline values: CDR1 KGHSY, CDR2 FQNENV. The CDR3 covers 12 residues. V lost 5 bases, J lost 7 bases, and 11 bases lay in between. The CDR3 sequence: CASSYEGLGYTF. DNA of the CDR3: TGTGCCAGCAGCTACGAGGGCCTTGGCTACACCTTC.

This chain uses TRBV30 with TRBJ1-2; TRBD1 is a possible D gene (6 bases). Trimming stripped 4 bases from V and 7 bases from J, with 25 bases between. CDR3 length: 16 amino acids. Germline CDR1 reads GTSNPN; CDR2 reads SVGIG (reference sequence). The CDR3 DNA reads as TGTGCCTGGATTACCAACCAGGACAGATGGGTAGGTGGCTACACCTTC. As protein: CAWITNQDRWVGGYTF.

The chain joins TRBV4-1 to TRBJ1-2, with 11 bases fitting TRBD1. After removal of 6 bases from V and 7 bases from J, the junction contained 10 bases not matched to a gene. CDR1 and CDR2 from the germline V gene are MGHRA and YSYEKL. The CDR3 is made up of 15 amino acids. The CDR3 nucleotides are TGCGCCAGCAGGCCCTTAGGACAGGGGGCGTCTGGCTACACCTTC. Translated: CASRPLGQGASGYTF.

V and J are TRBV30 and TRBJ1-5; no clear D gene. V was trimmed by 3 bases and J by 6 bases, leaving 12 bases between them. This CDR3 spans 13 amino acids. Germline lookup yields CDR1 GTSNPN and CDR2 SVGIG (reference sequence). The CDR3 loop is CAWSHNEGQPQHF. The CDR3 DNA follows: TGTGCCTGGAGCCACAACGAGGGTCAGCCCCAGCATTTT.

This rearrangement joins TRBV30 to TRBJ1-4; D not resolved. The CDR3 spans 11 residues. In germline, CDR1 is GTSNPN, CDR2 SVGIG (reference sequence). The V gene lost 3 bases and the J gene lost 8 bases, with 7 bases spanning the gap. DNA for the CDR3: TGTGCCTGGAGCCCCATGGAAAAACTGTTTTTT. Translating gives CAWSPMEKLFF.

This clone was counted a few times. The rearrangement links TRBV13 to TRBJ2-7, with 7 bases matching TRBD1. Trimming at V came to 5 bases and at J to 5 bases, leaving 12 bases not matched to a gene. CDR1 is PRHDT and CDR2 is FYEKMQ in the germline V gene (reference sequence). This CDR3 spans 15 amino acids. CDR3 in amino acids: CASSPPSTGFNEQYF. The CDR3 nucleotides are TGTGCCAGCAGCCCCCCCTCGACAGGGTTCAACGAGCAGTACTTC.

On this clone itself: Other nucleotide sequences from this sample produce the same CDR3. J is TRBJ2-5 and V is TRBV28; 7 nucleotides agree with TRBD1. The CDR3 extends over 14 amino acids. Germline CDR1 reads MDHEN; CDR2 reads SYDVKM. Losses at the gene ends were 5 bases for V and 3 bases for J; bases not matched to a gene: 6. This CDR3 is CASSRTGVKETQYF. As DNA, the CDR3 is TGTGCCAGCAGTCGGACAGGAGTTAAAGAGACCCAGTACTTC. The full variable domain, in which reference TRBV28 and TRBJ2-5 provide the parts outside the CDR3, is DVKVTQSSRYLVKRTGEKVFLECVQDMDHENMFWYRQDPGLGLRLIYFSYDVKMKEKGDIPEGYSVSREKKERFSLILESASTNQTSMYLCASSRTGVKETQYFGPGTRLLVL.

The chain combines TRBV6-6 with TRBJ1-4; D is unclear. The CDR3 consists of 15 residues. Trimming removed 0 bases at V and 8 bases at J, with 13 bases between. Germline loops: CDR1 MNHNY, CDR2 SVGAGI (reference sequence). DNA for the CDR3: TGTGCCAGCAGTTACTCGCCAGGAAACAACGAAAAACTGTTTTTT. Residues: CASSYSPGNNEKLFF.

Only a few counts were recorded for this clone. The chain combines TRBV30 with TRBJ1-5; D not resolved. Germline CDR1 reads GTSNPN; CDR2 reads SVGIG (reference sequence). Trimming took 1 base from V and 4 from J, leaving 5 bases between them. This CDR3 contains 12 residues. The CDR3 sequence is CAWSDRNQPQHF. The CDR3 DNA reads TGTGCCTGGAGTGACAGAAATCAGCCCCAGCATTTT.

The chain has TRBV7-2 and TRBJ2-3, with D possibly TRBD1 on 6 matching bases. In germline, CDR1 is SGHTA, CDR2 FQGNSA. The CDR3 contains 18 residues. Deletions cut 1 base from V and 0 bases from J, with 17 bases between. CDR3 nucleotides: TGTGCCAGCAGCTTAGTAAAGTGGGGGCTTCAAAGCACAGATACGCAGTATTTT. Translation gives CASSLVKWGLQSTDTQYF.

The CDR3 here is CASTRDSGNTIYF. CDR3 nucleotide sequence: TGTGCCAGCACTCGGGACTCTGGAAACACCATATATTTT. The chain recombines TRBV18 with TRBJ1-3; no clear D. This CDR3 has 13 amino acids. V shed 8 bases and J shed 0 bases, with 8 bases lying between them. Germline lookup yields CDR1 KGHSH and CDR2 LQKENI.

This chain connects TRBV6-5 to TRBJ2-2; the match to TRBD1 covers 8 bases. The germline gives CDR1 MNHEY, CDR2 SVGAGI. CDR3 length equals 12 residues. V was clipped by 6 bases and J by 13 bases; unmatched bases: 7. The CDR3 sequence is CASSRGQGPLFF. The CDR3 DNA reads TGTGCCAGCAGCCGAGGACAGGGTCCGCTGTTTTTT.

The CDR3 loop reads CSVSPGVVYGYTF. The CDR3 nucleotides read TGCAGCGTTAGCCCCGGGGTCGTCTATGGCTACACCTTC. The V and J genes are TRBV29-1 and TRBJ1-2, with D uncertain. Per the germline V gene, CDR1 is SQVTM and CDR2 is ANQGSEA. This CDR3 comprises 13 residues. Trimming took off 5 bases at V and 4 bases at J, with 14 bases between the two ends.

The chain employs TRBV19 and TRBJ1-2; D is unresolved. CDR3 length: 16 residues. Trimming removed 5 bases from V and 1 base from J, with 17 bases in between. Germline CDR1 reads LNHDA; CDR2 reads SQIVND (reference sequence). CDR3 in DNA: TGTGCCAGTAGTGTTACTCCAGCGCCTTTTAACTATGGCTACACCTTC. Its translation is CASSVTPAPFNYGYTF.

CDR3 residues: CASNPGGGAGAGTEAFF. The CDR3, as DNA: TGTGCCAGCAACCCCGGTGGGGGGGCGGGGGCTGGCACTGAAGCTTTCTTT. V gene TRBV7-2 combines with J gene TRBJ1-1; tentative D call: TRBD1 (6 bases). The CDR3 loop spans 17 amino acids. Trimming removed 7 bases at V and 4 bases at J, with 25 bases between. Germline-derived CDR1 and CDR2 are SGHTA and FQGNSA.

Here the CDR3 reads CASRSPTGRVAGELFF. CDR3 nucleotides: TGTGCCAGCAGGTCTCCGACAGGGCGGGTAGCCGGGGAGCTGTTTTTT. The chain combines TRBV5-6 with TRBJ2-2, with 7 bases aligning to TRBD1. The CDR3 is 16 amino acids. CDR1 is SGHDT and CDR2 is YYEEEE in the germline V gene. V shed 5 bases and J 6 bases; nucleotides not matched to a gene: 13.

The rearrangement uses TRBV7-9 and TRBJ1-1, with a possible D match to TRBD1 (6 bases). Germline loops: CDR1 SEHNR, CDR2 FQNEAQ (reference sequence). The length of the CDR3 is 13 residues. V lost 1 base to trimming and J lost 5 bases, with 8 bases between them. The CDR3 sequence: CASSLGGRTEAFF. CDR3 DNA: TGTGCCAGCAGCTTAGGGGGGCGGACTGAAGCTTTCTTT.

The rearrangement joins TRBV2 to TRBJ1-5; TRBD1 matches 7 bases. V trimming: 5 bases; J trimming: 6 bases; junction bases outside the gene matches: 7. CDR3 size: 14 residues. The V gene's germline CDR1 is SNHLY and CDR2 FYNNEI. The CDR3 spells CASSTRDSRQPQHF. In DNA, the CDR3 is TGTGCCAGCAGTACCCGGGACAGTCGTCAGCCCCAGCATTTT. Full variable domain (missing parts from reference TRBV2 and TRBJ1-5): EPEVTQTPSHQVTQMGQEVILRCVPISNHLYFYWYRQILGQKVEFLVSFYNNEISEKSEIFDDQFSVERPDGSNFTLKIRSTKLEDSAMYFCASSTRDSRQPQHFGDGTRLSIL.

The CDR3 sequence is CASSLTGQGNQPQHF. In DNA form, the CDR3 reads TGTGCCAGCAGCTTAACAGGACAGGGCAATCAGCCCCAGCATTTT. This sequence joins TRBV7-2 and TRBJ1-5; 7 bases agree with TRBD1. Germline loops: CDR1 SGHTA, CDR2 FQGNSA. V lost 2 bases to trimming and J lost 2 bases; unmatched junction nucleotides: 3. CDR3 length: 15 amino acids. The variable domain in full, completed from reference TRBV7-2 and TRBJ1-5, reads GAGVSQSPSNKVTEKGKDVELRCDPISGHTALYWYRQSLGQGLEFLIYFQGNSAPDKSGLPSDRFSAERTGGSVSTLTIQRTQQEDSAVYLCASSLTGQGNQPQHFGDGTRLSIL.

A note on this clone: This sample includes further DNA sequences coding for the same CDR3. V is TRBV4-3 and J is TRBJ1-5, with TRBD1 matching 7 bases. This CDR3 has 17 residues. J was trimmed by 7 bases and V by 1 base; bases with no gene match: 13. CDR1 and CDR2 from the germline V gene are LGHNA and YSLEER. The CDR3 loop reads CASSQVMGQGEAQPQHF. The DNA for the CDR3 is TGCGCCAGCAGCCAAGTTATGGGGCAGGGGGAGGCACAGCCCCAGCATTTT.

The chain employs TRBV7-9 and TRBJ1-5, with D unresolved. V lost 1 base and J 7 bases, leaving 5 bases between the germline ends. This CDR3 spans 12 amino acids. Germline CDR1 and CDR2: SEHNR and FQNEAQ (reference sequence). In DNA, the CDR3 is TGTGCCAGCAGCTTAGGGCGGCAGCCCCAGCATTTT. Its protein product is CASSLGRQPQHF.

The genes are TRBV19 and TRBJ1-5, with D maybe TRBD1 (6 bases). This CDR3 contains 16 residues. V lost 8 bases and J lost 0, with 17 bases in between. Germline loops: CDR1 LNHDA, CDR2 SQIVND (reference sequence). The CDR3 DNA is TGTGCCAGTTCACTCCGGACAGAAGCTAGCAATCAGCCCCAGCATTTT. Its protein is CASSLRTEASNQPQHF.

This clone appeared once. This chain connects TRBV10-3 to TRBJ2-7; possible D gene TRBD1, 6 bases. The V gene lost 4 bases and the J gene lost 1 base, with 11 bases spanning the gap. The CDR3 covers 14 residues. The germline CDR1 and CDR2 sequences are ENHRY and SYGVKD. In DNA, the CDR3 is TGTGCCATCAGTGCGTCAGGGGAATCCTACGAGCAGTACTTC. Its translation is CAISASGESYEQYF.